This T cell receptor (beta chain) is drawn from a study of STAT3 mutations in large granular lymphocyte leukemia. About this clone itself: Its antigen is unknown.

The CDR3 is 14 residues long. Germline V gene data show CDR1 as GTSNPN and CDR2 as SVGIG (reference sequence). Trimming shortened V by 2 bases and J by 1 base, and 11 bases separated the two germline ends. General study points: Every T-cell large granular lymphocyte leukemia patient had at least one immunodominant TCR beta clonotype.

Each sample's TCRbeta library yielded on average about 40,773 productive templates. TCRdb's table, derived via immunoSEQ multiplex PCR, lists solely in-frame clones and lacks some. Seen here are roughly 46,000 clones, 81% observed once, and the top ten hold around 0.44%. The rearrangement uses TRBV30 and TRBJ1-1, with D maybe TRBD1 (6 bases). The sequenced sample was PBMCs. This clonotype was sampled from a human donor with T large granular lymphocyte leukemia. Some clones in this sample may be carry-over from other donors' samples. The CDR3 nucleotides are TGTGCCTGGAGTATTTGGGGGGCGAACACTGAAGCTTTCTTT. Amino acid sequence: CAWSIWGANTEAFF.